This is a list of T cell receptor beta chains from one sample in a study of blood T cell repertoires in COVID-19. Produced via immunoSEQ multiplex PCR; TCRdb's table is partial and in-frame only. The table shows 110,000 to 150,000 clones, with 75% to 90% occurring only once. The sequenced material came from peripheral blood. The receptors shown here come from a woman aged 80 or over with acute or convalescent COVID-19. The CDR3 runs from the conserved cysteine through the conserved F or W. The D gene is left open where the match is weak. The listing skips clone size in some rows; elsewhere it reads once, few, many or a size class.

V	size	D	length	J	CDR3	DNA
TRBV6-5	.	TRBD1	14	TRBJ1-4	CASSLDRVNEKLFF	TGTGCCAGCAGCCTCGACAGGGTGAATGAAAAACTGTTTTTT
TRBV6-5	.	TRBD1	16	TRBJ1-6	CASSYQFGTANSPLHF	TGTGCCAGCAGTTACCAGTTCGGGACAGCAAATTCACCCCTCCACTTT
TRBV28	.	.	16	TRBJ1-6	CASSSSGQGDNSPLHF	.
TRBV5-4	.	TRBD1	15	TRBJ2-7	CASSRGTGVSYEQYF	TGTGCCAGCAGCCGAGGGACAGGGGTTAGCTACGAGCAGTACTTC
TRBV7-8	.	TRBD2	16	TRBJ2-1	CASSYIAGGRYNEQFF	TGTGCCAGCAGTTACATAGCGGGGGGGAGATACAATGAGCAGTTCTTC
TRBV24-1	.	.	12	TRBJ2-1	CATSDLFRGQFF	TGTGCCACCAGTGACCTCTTTAGGGGGCAGTTCTTC
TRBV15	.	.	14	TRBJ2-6	CATSSRGGANVLTF	TGTGCCACCAGCAGCCGAGGTGGGGCCAACGTCCTGACTTTC
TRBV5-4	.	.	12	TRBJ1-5	CASSLDSQPQHF	TGTGCCAGCAGCTTGGACTCCCAGCCCCAGCATTTT
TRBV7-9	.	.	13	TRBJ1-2	CASSLGGSGGYTF	TGTGCCAGCAGCTTAGGGGGCTCCGGTGGCTACACCTTC
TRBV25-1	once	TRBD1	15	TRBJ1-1	CASSDLGQGSTEAFF	TGTGCCAGCTCTGACCTGGGACAGGGAAGCACTGAAGCTTTCTTT
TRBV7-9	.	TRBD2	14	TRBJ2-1	CASRPGLAHNEQFF	TGTGCCAGCCGTCCGGGACTAGCTCACAATGAGCAGTTCTTC
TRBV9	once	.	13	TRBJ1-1	CASSETVNTEAFF	TGTGCCAGCAGCGAGACAGTAAACACTGAAGCTTTCTTT
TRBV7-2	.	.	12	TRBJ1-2	CASSLQGYGYTF	TGTGCCAGCAGCTTACAGGGCTATGGCTACACCTTC
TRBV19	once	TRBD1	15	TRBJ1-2	CASSLQGARYNGYTF	TGTGCCAGTAGTCTTCAGGGGGCGCGGTATAACGGCTACACCTTC
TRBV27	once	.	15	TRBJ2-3	CASSFRSFGTDTQYF	TGTGCCAGCAGTTTTCGTAGCTTTGGTACAGATACGCAGTATTTT
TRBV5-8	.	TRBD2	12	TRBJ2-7	CASSFLAGEQYF	TGTGCCAGCAGCTTTCTAGCGGGCGAGCAGTACTTC
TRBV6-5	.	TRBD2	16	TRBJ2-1	CASSYLNGGAYNEQFF	TGTGCCAGCAGCTACTTGAATGGGGGGGCCTACAATGAGCAGTTCTTC
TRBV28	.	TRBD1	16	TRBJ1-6	CASRLPPTGGFAPLHF	TGTGCCAGCAGATTACCCCCGACAGGGGGGTTCGCACCCCTCCACTTT
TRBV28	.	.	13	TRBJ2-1	CASWGDRYNEQFF	TGTGCCAGCTGGGGGGACAGATACAATGAGCAGTTCTTC
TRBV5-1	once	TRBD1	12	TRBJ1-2	CATGGQGNGYTF	TGCGCCACCGGGGGACAGGGAAATGGCTACACCTTC
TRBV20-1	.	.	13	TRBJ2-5	CSASTSGWETQYF	TGCAGTGCTAGTACCAGCGGGTGGGAGACCCAGTACTTC
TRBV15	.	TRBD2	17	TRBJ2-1	CATSRWILRGGGNEQFF	TGTGCCACCAGCAGATGGATCTTGCGGGGGGGCGGCAATGAGCAGTTCTTC
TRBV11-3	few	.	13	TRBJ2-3	CASSSGRGDTQYF	TGTGCCAGCAGCTCCGGCAGAGGGGATACGCAGTATTTT
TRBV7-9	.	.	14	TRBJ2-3	CASSLVQSTDTQYF	TGTGCCAGCAGCTTAGTACAGAGCACAGATACGCAGTATTTT
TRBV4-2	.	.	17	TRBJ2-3	CASSHEPGRGSTDTQYF	TGTGCCAGCAGCCATGAACCTGGACGGGGAAGCACAGATACGCAGTATTTT
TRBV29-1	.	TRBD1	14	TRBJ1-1	CSAHTRDRNTEAFF	TGCAGCGCTCACACGCGGGACAGGAACACTGAAGCTTTCTTT
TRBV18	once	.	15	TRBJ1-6	CASSPPNGNNSPLHF	TGTGCCAGCTCACCTCCCAACGGTAATAATTCACCCCTCCACTTT
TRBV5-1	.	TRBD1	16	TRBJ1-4	CASSLVPTGANEKLFF	TGCGCCAGCAGCTTGGTACCGACAGGGGCTAATGAAAAACTGTTTTTT
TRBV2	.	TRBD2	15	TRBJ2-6	CARAGGVSGANVLTF	TGTGCCCGCGCCGGGGGGGTCTCTGGGGCCAACGTCCTGACTTTC
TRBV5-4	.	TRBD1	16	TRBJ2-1	CASRVDRAHAYNEQFF	TGTGCCAGCAGGGTGGACAGGGCTCACGCTTACAATGAGCAGTTCTTC
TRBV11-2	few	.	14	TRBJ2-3	CASSLMPGPDTQYF	TGTGCCAGCAGCTTAATGCCAGGCCCAGATACGCAGTATTTT
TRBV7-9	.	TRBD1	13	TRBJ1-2	CASSPGTAPGYTF	TGTGCCAGCAGCCCCGGGACAGCCCCTGGCTACACCTTC
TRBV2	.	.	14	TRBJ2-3	CASSPDTQSLTQYF	TGTGCCAGCAGCCCGGACACGCAGTCCCTTACGCAGTATTTT
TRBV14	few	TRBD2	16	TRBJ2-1	CASSQEGRARGDEQFF	TGTGCCAGCAGCCAAGAGGGGAGGGCTCGCGGAGATGAGCAGTTCTTC
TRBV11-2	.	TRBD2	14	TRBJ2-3	CASSPQTSSDTQYF	TGTGCCAGCAGCCCTCAGACTAGCTCAGATACGCAGTATTTT
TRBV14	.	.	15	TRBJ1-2	CASSQAPRGAGGYTF	TGTGCCAGCAGCCAAGCCCCGCGGGGGGCCGGTGGCTACACCTTC
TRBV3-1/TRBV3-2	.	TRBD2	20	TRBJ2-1	CASSQGWTRVSGGLRNEQFF	TGTGCCAGCAGCCAAGGGTGGACACGGGTTAGCGGGGGGCTGAGGAATGAGCAGTTCTTC
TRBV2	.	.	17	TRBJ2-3	CASSELGGPLRQGSQYF	TGTGCCAGCAGTGAGTTAGGGGGACCCCTCAGGCAGGGATCGCAGTATTTT
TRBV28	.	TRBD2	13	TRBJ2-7	CASGTSGTYEQYF	TGTGCCTCGGGGACTAGCGGTACCTACGAGCAGTACTTC
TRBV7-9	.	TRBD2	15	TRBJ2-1	CASSSGASGRDEQFF	TGTGCCAGCAGCTCTGGGGCTAGCGGGAGAGATGAGCAGTTCTTC
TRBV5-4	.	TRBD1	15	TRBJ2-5	CASSFYYRGEETQYF	TGTGCCAGCAGCTTCTACTACAGGGGGGAAGAGACCCAGTACTTC
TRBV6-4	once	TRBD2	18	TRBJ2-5	CASSTSGTSGRLQETQYF	TGTGCCAGCAGTACGTCCGGGACTAGCGGGAGGCTCCAAGAGACCCAGTACTTC
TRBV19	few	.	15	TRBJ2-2	CASSGTATRTGELFF	TGTGCCAGTTCCGGGACTGCAACGAGAACCGGGGAGCTGTTTTTT
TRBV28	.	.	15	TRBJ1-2	CASSFVSRGTYGYTF	TGTGCCAGCAGTTTCGTATCCAGGGGCACCTATGGCTACACCTTC
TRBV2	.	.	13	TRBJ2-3	CASGALGSDTQYF	TGTGCCAGCGGAGCTCTGGGTTCGGATACGCAGTATTTT
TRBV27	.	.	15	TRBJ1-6	CASSRAPGRYSPLHF	TGTGCCAGCAGCAGGGCCCCGGGCAGATATTCACCCCTCCACTTT
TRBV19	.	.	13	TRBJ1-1	CASSPGIDTEAFF	TGTGCCAGTAGTCCAGGGATAGACACTGAAGCTTTCTTT
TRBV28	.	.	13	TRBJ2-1	CASYGNRYNEQFF	TGTGCCAGCTATGGGAACAGGTACAATGAGCAGTTCTTC
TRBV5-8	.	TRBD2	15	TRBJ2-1	CASSEGTSGYNEQFF	TGTGCCAGCAGCGAGGGGACTAGCGGCTACAATGAGCAGTTCTTC
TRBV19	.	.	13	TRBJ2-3	CASSGQNTDTQYF	TGTGCCAGCTCCGGACAGAACACAGATACGCAGTATTTT